The next 27 T cell receptor beta chains were all read from a single sample in a study of T cells in Graves' hyperthyroidism and ophthalmopathy. It was RNA transcripts that yielded the amplified TCR beta CDR3 regions. HTBI primers drove first-round RT-PCR of the TCR CDR3. One entry per CDR3 protein results from TCRdb running MiXCR on the multiplex PCR reads. The table includes roughly 560,000 distinct CDR3 sequences, roughly 14% detected once. The specimen was blood. The receptors shown here come from a woman between 35 and 50 years old with Graves' ophthalmopathy.

This clonotype showed up many times. V gene TRBV19 combines with J gene TRBJ2-1; no firm D call. V gave up 3 bases and J gave up 7 bases, with 16 bases separating them. There are 15 residues in the CDR3. Germline assignment: CDR1 LNHDA and CDR2 SQIVND (reference sequence). CDR3 loop: CASSIKDPKWNEQFF. The CDR3 DNA reads TGTGCCAGTAGTATCAAGGACCCTAAGTGGAATGAGCAGTTCTTC.

At least ten counts were recorded for this clonotype. This sequence joins TRBV29-1 and TRBJ1-5; no reliable D call. Germline CDR1 and CDR2: SQVTM and ANQGSEA. The CDR3 has 14 residues. V gave up 4 bases and J gave up 1 base, with 11 bases separating them. DNA for the CDR3: TGCAGCGTTGCGGGAGGTTGGAGCAATCAGCCCCAGCATTTT. Translated: CSVAGGWSNQPQHF.

The J gene is TRBJ2-2, the V gene TRBV4-2; 13 bases fit TRBD2. Germline CDR1 reads LGHNA; CDR2 reads YNFKEQ. With 4 bases clipped from V and 0 bases from J, the junction kept 8 bases outside the gene matches. The CDR3 spans 19 residues. The CDR3 spells CASSLRTSGRRANTGELFF. The CDR3 region has the DNA TGTGCCAGCAGCCTTAGGACTAGCGGGAGACGGGCGAACACCGGGGAGCTGTTTTTT.

At least ten counts were recorded for this clonotype. The V call is TRBV6-5, the J call TRBJ2-5, with D unclear. CDR3 size: 14 residues. In germline, CDR1 is MNHEY, CDR2 SVGAGI. The V end lost 4 bases, the J end lost 0 bases, and 9 bases lay between the germline ends. CDR3 nucleotide sequence: TGTGCCAGCAGTTTTGACTGGTACCAAGAGACCCAGTACTTC. Its protein product is CASSFDWYQETQYF.

Many counts were recorded for this clonotype. The CDR3 DNA is TGTGCCAGTCACACCCGGGGTACCGGGGAGCTGTTTTTT. This gives the protein CASHTRGTGELFF. This chain links TRBV6-1 with TRBJ2-2; D perhaps matches TRBD2 (5 bases). The V end lost 9 bases, the J end lost 5 bases, and 13 bases lay between the germline ends. The CDR3 consists of 13 residues. Per germline, CDR1 MNHNS and CDR2 SASEGT.

The V gene is TRBV19, the J gene TRBJ1-5; D unresolved. The V and J ends lost 2 bases and 0 bases respectively, with 11 bases between them. This CDR3 has 16 amino acids. Germline lookup yields CDR1 LNHDA and CDR2 SQIVND (reference sequence). CDR3 amino acids: CASSISAENSNQPQHF. CDR3 nucleotide sequence: TGTGCCAGTAGTATATCGGCAGAGAATAGCAATCAGCCCCAGCATTTT.

This clonotype has a count of ten or more. The chain has TRBV19 and TRBJ2-7, with 8 bases identical to TRBD1. The CDR3 is made up of 14 amino acids. Germline V gene lookup returns CDR1 LNHDA and CDR2 SQIVND (reference sequence). Unmatched junction bases numbered 2, after V lost 4 bases and J lost 0 bases. CDR3 sequence reads: CASSTGGDSYEQYF. CDR3 nucleotide sequence: TGTGCCAGTAGTACAGGGGGCGACTCCTACGAGCAGTACTTC. Full variable domain (missing parts from reference TRBV19 and TRBJ2-7): DGGITQSPKYLFRKEGQNVTLSCEQNLNHDAMYWYRQDPGQGLRLIYYSQIVNDFQKGDIAEGYSVSREKKESFPLTVTSAQKNPTAFYLCASSTGGDSYEQYFGPGTRLTVT.

V is TRBV6-5 and J is TRBJ1-1; TRBD1 matches at 10 bases. V lost 4 bases, J lost 0 bases, and 5 bases stayed unmatched. The CDR3 loop spans 16 amino acids. Germline V gives CDR1 MNHEY, CDR2 SVGAGI. The CDR3 sequence: CASSSGTGVMNTEAFF. CDR3 bases: TGTGCCAGCAGTTCCGGGACAGGGGTCATGAACACTGAAGCTTTCTTT.

A few counts support this clonotype. V is TRBV20-1 and J is TRBJ2-7; TRBD2 might be the D (5 bases). The CDR3 has 14 amino acids. Germline CDR1 DFQATT, CDR2 SNEGSKA (reference sequence). V was clipped by 6 bases and J by 2 bases, with 17 bases between them. The CDR3 nucleotides are TGCAGTGCCAACCCCGGACTGTCTACCTACGAGCAGTACTTC. As protein: CSANPGLSTYEQYF.

This clonotype has a handful of counts. The J gene is TRBJ1-2, the V gene TRBV11-2; 10 nucleotides line up with TRBD1. With V trimmed by 1 base and J by 7 bases, 9 bases remained unmatched. Germline V gene data show CDR1 as SGHAT and CDR2 as FQNNGV. The CDR3 is made up of 16 amino acids. DNA for the CDR3: TGTGCCAGCAGCTTAGGGGGACAGGGGCTTTTGAGTGGCTACACCTTC. This codes for CASSLGGQGLLSGYTF.

This clonotype came up many times. The chain couples TRBV28 to TRBJ2-7; TRBD1 is a possible D gene (6 bases). This CDR3 has 13 amino acids. The V and J ends lost 2 bases and 5 bases respectively, with 10 bases between them. CDR1 and CDR2 (germline): MDHEN, SYDVKM. The CDR3: CASSLPTGNEQYF. The DNA for the CDR3 is TGTGCCAGCAGTTTACCCACAGGGAACGAGCAGTACTTC.

This clonotype was seen at least ten times. V is TRBV6-2 or TRBV6-3 and J is TRBJ1-1, with 12 nucleotides matching TRBD1. CDR3 length: 17 residues. The germline V gene encodes CDR1 MNHEY and CDR2 SVGEGT. Losses at the gene ends were 6 bases for V and 4 bases for J; bases not matched to a gene: 12. CDR3 in amino acids: CASRLYRDRGRITEAFF. DNA of the CDR3: TGTGCCAGCAGGCTATACCGGGACAGGGGGCGAATCACTGAAGCTTTCTTT.

This clonotype showed up many times. V usage is TRBV24-1 and J usage is TRBJ2-2; 14 bases map to TRBD2. The length of the CDR3 is 17 residues. Germline V CDR1 and CDR2: KGHDR, SFDVKD. Losses at the gene ends were 7 bases for V and 2 bases for J; bases not matched to a gene: 5. CDR3 coding DNA: TGTGCCACCAGCGGGACTAGCGGGAGTTCAAACACCGGGGAGCTGTTTTTT. Amino acid sequence: CATSGTSGSSNTGELFF.

The rearrangement links TRBV15 to TRBJ1-2; D possibly corresponds to TRBD1 (5 bases). The CDR3 runs 15 residues. Per germline, CDR1 LNHNV and CDR2 YYDKDF (reference sequence). The germline V and J ends were trimmed by 2 bases and 4 bases, with 14 bases remaining between them. The CDR3: CATSRLTGQAYGYTF. CDR3 bases: TGTGCCACCAGCAGACTTACAGGACAAGCCTATGGCTACACCTTC. The full variable domain, completed using reference TRBV15 and TRBJ1-2, is DAMVIQNPRYQVTQFGKPVTLSCSQTLNHNVMYWYQQKSSQAPKLLFHYYDKDFNNEADTPDNFQSRRPNTSFCFLDIRSPGLGDTAMYLCATSRLTGQAYGYTFGSGTRLTVV.

This clonotype was seen repeatedly, ten times or more. The gene calls are TRBV28 and TRBJ2-5, with D maybe TRBD1 (5 bases). In germline, CDR1 is MDHEN, CDR2 SYDVKM. The CDR3 extends over 15 amino acids. The V end lost 3 bases, the J end lost 0 bases, and 11 bases lay between the germline ends. CDR3 region: CASSFSSGNQETQYF. CDR3 nucleotide sequence: TGTGCCAGCAGTTTTTCTTCAGGGAACCAAGAGACCCAGTACTTC.

The chain has TRBV2 and TRBJ2-5; no reliable D call. This CDR3 has 13 residues. V shed 6 bases and J shed 1 base, with 9 bases lying between them. Germline V gene lookup returns CDR1 SNHLY and CDR2 FYNNEI. The CDR3 here is CASRASSQETQYF. Here the CDR3 DNA reads TGTGCCAGCAGGGCTTCCTCCCAAGAGACCCAGTACTTC.

This clonotype was observed many times. The rearrangement links TRBV7-9 to TRBJ1-1; no clear D gene. Germline V gives CDR1 SEHNR, CDR2 FQNEAQ (reference sequence). The CDR3 is 13 residues long. Trimming shortened V by 4 bases and J by 11 bases, and 17 bases separated the two germline ends. DNA for the CDR3: TGTGCCAGCAGCTCGCAGGCGGTCGGTCTGGCTTTCTTT. It yields the protein CASSSQAVGLAFF.

Note on this clonotype: Germline is not matched at one junction end, which may reflect a read error. CDR3 nucleotide sequence: TGTGCTAGCAGCCGCGGGACAGGAGCAGCGGAGACCCAGTACTTC. Amino acid sequence: CASSRGTGAAETQYF. The rearrangement links TRBV7-7 to TRBJ2-5; the match to TRBD1 covers 8 bases. Germline assignment: CDR1 SSHAT and CDR2 FNYEAQ (reference sequence). CDR3 length equals 15 residues.

The chain joins TRBV6-5 to TRBJ2-7; a possible D gene is TRBD2 (5 bases). This CDR3 is 16 amino acids long. The V gene lost 4 bases and the J gene lost 5 bases, with 21 bases spanning the gap. Germline CDR1 is MNHEY and CDR2 is SVGAGI. The CDR3 loop is CASSSAPGLKSHEQYF. The DNA of the CDR3 is TGTGCCAGCAGTTCCGCGCCAGGACTGAAGAGCCACGAGCAGTACTTC.

This clonotype was counted many times. This rearrangement joins TRBV9 to TRBJ1-2; D is perhaps TRBD1 (5 bases). The ends were cut back, 4 bases at V and 3 bases at J, with 19 bases in the middle. This CDR3 spans 16 amino acids. The germline V gene encodes CDR1 SGDLS and CDR2 YYNGEE. In DNA, the CDR3 is TGTGCCAGCAGCCTTAATACACCATCGGGGGACTATGGCTACACCTTC. Translated, it gives CASSLNTPSGDYGYTF.

This clonotype was recorded many times. The chain links TRBV12-3 or TRBV12-4 to TRBJ1-1; no clear D gene. Trimming took off 8 bases at V and 2 bases at J, with 15 bases between the two ends. The CDR3 has 14 amino acids. The CDR3 DNA is TGTGCCAGCTGGCGGGCAGGTATCAACACTGAAGCTTTCTTT. Amino acids: CASWRAGINTEAFF.

This clonotype has at least ten counts. The chain recombines TRBV7-3 with TRBJ1-1; maybe TRBD1 (6 bases). CDR3 length: 14 amino acids. V dropped 3 bases and J dropped 1 base, with 9 bases sitting between them. Per germline, CDR1 SGHTA and CDR2 FQGTGA. CDR3 sequence (DNA): TGTGCCAGCAGCTTGGACAGTTGGAACACTGAAGCTTTCTTT. As protein: CASSLDSWNTEAFF. Combining the CDR3 with reference TRBV7-3 and TRBJ1-1 gives the whole variable domain GAGVSQTPSNKVTEKGKYVELRCDPISGHTALYWYRQSLGQGPEFLIYFQGTGAADDSGLPNDRFFAVRPEGSVSTLKIQRTERGDSAVYLCASSLDSWNTEAFFGQGTRLTVV.

This clonotype was seen ten or more times. The genes are TRBV28 and TRBJ1-2; TRBD1 might be the D (5 bases). Germline V lookup: CDR1 MDHEN, CDR2 SYDVKM. This CDR3 spans 14 amino acids. V lost 5 bases and J lost 4, with 14 bases in between. The CDR3 is CASSPSNRIYGYTF. The CDR3 nucleotides are TGTGCCAGCAGTCCATCCAACAGGATCTATGGCTACACCTTC.

The genes are TRBV18 and TRBJ1-2; 7 bases line up with TRBD1. The CDR3 loop spans 17 amino acids. Germline V gene lookup returns CDR1 KGHSH and CDR2 LQKENI. J was trimmed by 3 bases and V by 1 base; bases with no gene match: 11. The CDR3 spells CASSPLYDLQGDYGYTF. The DNA of the CDR3 is TGTGCCAGCTCACCACTATACGACCTCCAGGGGGACTATGGCTACACCTTC.

This clonotype was seen repeatedly, ten times or more. The chain joins TRBV5-1 to TRBJ1-2; TRBD1 is a possible D gene (5 bases). The germline gives CDR1 SGHRS, CDR2 YFSETQ. This CDR3 is built from 15 residues. Trimming took off 1 base at V and 5 bases at J, with 15 bases between the two ends. The CDR3 bases are TGCGCCAGCAGCTTGTTGGCAGGGCCTGAGTATGGCTACACCTTC. It specifies CASSLLAGPEYGYTF. The entire variable domain, with the rest obtained from reference TRBV5-1 and TRBJ1-2, is as follows: KAGVTQTPRYLIKTRGQQVTLSCSPISGHRSVSWYQQTPGQGLQFLFEYFSETQRNKGNFPGRFSGRQFSNSRSEMNVSTLELGDSALYLCASSLLAGPEYGYTFGSGTRLTVV.

This clonotype has at least ten counts. CDR3 sequence reads: CATSDTDRDSNQPQHF. CDR3 nucleotides: TGTGCCACCAGTGACACAGACAGGGACAGCAATCAGCCCCAGCATTTT. The rearrangement links TRBV24-1 to TRBJ1-5; TRBD1 agrees at 7 bases. V lost 4 bases, J lost 1 base, and 6 bases stayed unmatched. In germline, CDR1 is KGHDR, CDR2 SFDVKD. The CDR3 has 16 amino acids.

This chain connects TRBV4-1 to TRBJ1-1, with D unclear. Trimming cost V 1 base and J 6 bases, with 6 bases left between them. The CDR3 totals 12 residues. The germline CDR1 and CDR2 sequences are MGHRA and YSYEKL. CDR3 residues: CASSQVYSEAFF. The CDR3 coding sequence is TGCGCCAGCAGCCAAGTGTACTCTGAAGCTTTCTTT.